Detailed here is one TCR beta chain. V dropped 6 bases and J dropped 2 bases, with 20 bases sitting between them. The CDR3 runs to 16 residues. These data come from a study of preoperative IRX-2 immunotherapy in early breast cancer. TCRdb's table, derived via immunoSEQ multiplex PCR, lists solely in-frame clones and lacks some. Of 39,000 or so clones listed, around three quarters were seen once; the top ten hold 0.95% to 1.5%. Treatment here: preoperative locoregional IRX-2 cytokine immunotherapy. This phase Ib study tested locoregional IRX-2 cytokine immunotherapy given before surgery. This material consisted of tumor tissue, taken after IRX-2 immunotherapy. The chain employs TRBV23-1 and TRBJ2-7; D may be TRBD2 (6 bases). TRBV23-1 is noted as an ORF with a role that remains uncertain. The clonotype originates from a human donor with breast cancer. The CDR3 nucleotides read TGCGCCAGCAGCTTGGAGGCTTCGGGGACTCCCTACGAGCAGTACTTC. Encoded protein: CASSLEASGTPYEQYF.